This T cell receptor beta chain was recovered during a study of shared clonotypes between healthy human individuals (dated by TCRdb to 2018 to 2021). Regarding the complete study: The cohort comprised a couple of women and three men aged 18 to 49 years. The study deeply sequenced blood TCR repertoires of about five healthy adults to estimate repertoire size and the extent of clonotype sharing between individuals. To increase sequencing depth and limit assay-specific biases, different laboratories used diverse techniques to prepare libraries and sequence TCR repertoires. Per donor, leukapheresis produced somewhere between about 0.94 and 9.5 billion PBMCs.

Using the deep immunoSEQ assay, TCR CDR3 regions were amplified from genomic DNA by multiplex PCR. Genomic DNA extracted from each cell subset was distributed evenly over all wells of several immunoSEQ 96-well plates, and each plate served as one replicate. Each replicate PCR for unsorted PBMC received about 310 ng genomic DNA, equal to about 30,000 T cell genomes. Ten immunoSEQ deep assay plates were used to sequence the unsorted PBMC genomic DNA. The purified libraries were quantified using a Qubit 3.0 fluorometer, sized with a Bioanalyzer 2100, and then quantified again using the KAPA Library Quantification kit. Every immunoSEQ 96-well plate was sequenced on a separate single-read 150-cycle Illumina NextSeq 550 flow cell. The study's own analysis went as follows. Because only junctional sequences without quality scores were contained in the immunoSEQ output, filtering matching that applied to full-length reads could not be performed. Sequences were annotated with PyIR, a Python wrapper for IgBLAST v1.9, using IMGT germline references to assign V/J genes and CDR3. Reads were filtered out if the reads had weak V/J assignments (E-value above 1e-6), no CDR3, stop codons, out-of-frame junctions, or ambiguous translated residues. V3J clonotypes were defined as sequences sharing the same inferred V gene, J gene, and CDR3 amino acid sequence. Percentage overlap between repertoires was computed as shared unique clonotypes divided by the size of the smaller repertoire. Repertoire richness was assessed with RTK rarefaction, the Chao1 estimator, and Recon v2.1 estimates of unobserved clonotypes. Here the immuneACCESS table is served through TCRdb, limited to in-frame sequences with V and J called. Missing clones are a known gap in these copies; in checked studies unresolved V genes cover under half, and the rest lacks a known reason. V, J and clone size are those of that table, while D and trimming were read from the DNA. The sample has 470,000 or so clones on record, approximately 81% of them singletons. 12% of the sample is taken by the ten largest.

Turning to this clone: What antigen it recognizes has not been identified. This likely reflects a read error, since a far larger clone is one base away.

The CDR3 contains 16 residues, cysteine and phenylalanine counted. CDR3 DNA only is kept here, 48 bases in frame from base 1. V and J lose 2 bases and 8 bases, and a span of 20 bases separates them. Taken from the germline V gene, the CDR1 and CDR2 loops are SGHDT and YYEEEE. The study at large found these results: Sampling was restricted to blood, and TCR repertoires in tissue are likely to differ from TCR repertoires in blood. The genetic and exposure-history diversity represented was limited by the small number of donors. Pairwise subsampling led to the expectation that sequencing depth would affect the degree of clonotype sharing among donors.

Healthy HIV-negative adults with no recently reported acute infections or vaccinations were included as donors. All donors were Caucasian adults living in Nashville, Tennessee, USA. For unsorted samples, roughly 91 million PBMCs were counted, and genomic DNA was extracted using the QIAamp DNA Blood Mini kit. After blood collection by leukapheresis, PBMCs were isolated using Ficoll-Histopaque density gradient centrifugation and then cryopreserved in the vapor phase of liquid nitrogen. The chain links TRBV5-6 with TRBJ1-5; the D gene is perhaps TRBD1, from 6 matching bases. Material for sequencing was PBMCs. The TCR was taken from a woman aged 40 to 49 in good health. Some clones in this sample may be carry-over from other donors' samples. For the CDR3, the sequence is CASSFRGDGRWKPQHF. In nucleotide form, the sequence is TGTGCCAGCAGCTTTAGGGGGGACGGGCGGTGGAAGCCCCAGCATTTT. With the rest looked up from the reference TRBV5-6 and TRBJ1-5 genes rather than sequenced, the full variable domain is DAGVTQSPTHLIKTRGQQVTLRCSPKSGHDTVSWYQQALGQGPQFIFQYYEEEERQRGNFPDRFSGHQFPNYSSELNVNALLLGDSALYLCASSFRGDGRWKPQHFGDGTRLSIL.